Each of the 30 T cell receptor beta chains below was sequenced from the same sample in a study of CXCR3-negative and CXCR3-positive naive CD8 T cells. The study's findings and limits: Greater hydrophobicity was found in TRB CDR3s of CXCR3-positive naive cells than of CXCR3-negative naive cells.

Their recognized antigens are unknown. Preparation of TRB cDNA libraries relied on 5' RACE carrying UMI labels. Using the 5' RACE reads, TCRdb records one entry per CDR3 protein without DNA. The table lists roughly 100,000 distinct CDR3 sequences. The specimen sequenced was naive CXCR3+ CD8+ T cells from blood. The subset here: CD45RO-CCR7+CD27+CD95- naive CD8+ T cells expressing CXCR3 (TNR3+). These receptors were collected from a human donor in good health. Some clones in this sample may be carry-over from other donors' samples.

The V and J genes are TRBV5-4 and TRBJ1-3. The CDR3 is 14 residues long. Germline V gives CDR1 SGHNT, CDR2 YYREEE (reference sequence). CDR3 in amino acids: CASSLHDRGNTIYF.

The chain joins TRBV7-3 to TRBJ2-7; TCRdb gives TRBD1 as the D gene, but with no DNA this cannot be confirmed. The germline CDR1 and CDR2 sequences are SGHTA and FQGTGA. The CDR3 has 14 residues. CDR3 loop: CASTPGADSYEQYF. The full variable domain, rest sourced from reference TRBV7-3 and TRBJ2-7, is GAGVSQTPSNKVTEKGKYVELRCDPISGHTALYWYRQSLGQGPEFLIYFQGTGAADDSGLPNDRFFAVRPEGSVSTLKIQRTERGDSAVYLCASTPGADSYEQYFGPGTRLTVT.

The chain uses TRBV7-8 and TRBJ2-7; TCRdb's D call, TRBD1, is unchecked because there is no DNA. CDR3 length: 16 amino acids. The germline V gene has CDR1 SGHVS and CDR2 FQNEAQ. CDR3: CASSLVTGGPTYEQYF.

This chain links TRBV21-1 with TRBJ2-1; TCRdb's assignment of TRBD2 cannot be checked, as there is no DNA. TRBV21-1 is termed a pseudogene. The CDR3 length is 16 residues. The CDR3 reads CASSTVGRVSYNEQFF.

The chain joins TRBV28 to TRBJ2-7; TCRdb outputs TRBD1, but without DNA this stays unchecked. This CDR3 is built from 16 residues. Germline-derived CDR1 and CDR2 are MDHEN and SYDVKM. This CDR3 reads CASSSRDILASYEQYF.

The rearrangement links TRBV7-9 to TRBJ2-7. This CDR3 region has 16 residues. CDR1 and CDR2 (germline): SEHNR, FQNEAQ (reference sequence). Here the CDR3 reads CASSYLTSQSSYEQYF.

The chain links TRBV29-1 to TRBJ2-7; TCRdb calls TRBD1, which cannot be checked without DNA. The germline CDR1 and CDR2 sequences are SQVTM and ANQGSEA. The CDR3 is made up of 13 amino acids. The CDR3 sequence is CSVLGTGGYEQYF.

This chain's CDR3 is CASTPGGPSGELFF. The chain has TRBV6-5 and TRBJ2-2; absent DNA, TCRdb's TRBD2 call cannot be checked. From germline, CDR1 is MNHEY and CDR2 SVGAGI. The CDR3 contains 14 residues.

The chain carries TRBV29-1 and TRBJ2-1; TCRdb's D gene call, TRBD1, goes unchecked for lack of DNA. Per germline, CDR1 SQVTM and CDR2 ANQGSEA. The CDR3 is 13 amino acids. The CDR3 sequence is CSVLTGAYNEQFF.

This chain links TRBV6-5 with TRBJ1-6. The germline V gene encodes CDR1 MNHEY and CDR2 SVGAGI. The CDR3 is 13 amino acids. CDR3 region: CASSYSGNSPLHF.

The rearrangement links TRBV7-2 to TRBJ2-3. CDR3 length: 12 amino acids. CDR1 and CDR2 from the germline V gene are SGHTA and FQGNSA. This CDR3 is CASSLHTDTQYF. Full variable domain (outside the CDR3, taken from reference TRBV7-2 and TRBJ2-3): GAGVSQSPSNKVTEKGKDVELRCDPISGHTALYWYRQSLGQGLEFLIYFQGNSAPDKSGLPSDRFSAERTGGSVSTLTIQRTQQEDSAVYLCASSLHTDTQYFGPGTRLTVL.

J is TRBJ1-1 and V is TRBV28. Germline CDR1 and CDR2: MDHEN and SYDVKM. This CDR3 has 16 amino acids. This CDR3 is CASSLSGRDYNTEAFF.

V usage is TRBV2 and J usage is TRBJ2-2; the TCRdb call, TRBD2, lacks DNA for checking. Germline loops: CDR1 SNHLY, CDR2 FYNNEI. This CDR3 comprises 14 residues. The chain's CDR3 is CASSGDSHTGELFF.

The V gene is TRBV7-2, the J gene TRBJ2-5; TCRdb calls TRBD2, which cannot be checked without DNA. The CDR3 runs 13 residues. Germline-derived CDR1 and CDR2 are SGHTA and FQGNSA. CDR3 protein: CASRLLGQETQYF.

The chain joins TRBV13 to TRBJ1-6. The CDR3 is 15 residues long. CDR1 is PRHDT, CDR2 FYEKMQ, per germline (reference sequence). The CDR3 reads CASSPKAAPYSPLHF.

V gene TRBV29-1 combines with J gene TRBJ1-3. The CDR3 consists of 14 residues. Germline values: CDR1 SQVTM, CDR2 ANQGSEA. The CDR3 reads CSVVVRDSGNTIYF.

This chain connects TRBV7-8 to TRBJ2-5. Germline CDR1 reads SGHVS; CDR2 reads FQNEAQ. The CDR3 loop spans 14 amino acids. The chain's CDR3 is CASSFLRDQETQYF.

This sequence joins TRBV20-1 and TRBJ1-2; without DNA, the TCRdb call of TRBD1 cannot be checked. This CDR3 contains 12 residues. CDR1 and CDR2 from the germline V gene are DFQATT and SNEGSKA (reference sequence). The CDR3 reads CSAEQGTDGYTF.

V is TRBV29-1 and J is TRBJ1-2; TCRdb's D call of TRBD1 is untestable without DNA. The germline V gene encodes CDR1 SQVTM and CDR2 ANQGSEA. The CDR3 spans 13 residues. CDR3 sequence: CSVEKAGGDGYTF.

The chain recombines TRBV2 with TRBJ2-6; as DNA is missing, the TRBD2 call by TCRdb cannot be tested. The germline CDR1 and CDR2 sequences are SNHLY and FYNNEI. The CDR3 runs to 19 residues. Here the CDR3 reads CASSYGTSGTTPGANVLTF.

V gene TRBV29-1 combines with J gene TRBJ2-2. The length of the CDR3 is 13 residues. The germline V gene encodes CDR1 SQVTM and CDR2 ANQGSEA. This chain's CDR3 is CSVLRQNTGELFF.

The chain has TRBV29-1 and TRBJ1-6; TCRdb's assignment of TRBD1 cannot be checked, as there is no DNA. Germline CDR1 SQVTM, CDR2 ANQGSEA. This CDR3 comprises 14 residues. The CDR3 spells CSVEETGAGSPLHF. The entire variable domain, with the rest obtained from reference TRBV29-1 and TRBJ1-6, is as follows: SAVISQKPSRDICQRGTSLTIQCQVDSQVTMMFWYRQQPGQSLTLIATANQGSEATYESGFVIDKFPISRPNLTFSTLTVSNMSPEDSSIYLCSVEETGAGSPLHFGNGTRLTVT.

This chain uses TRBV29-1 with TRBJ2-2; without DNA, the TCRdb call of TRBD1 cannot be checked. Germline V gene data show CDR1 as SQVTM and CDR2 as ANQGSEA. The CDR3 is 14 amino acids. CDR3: CSGSGTGVTGELFF.

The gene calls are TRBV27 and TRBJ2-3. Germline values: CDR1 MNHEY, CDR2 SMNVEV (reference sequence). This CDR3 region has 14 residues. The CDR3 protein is CASSLWTDTDTQYF.

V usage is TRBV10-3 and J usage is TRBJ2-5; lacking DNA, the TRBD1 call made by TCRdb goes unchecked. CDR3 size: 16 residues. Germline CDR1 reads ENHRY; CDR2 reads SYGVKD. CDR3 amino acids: CAISEVWGQGMKTQYF.

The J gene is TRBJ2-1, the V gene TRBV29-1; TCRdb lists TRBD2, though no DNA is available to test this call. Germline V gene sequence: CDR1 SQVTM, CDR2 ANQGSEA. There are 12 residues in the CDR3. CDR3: CSVGSGDNEQFF.

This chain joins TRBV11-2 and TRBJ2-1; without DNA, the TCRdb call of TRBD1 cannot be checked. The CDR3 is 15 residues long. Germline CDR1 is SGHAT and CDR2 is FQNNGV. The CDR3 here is CASSFTGTATNEQFF.

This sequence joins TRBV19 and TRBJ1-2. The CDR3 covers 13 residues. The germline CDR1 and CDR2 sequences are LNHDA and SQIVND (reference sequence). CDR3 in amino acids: CASSGGSDYGYTF.

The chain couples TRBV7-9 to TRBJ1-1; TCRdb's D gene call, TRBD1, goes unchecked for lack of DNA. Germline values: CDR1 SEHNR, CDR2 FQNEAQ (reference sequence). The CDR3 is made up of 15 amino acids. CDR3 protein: CASSSGTDHNTEAFF.

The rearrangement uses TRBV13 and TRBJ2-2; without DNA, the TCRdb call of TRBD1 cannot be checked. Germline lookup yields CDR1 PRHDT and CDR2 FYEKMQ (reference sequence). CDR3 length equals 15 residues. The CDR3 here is CASDHDRGLTGELFF.